This T cell receptor (beta chain) emerged from a study of T cell changes during pregnancy in multiple sclerosis. CDR3 length: 16 residues. Trimming took 4 bases from V and 3 from J, leaving 19 bases between them. The germline CDR1 and CDR2 sequences are SGHNT and YYREEE (reference sequence). Sequencing was performed with immunoSEQ multiplex PCR; in TCRdb, only in-frame clones are kept and a portion is missing. Among 55,000 to 75,000 clones listed, 90% to 95% were seen once. This chain links TRBV5-4 with TRBJ2-5; D perhaps matches TRBD2 (5 bases). The sequences come from peripheral blood, collected in the third trimester of pregnancy. This TCR came from a female donor in good health, enrolled as a control in a pregnancy study. This chain's CDR3 is CASSGGSGIVKETQYF. CDR3 nucleotides: TGTGCCAGCAGCGGCGGGTCTGGGATTGTTAAAGAGACCCAGTACTTC.